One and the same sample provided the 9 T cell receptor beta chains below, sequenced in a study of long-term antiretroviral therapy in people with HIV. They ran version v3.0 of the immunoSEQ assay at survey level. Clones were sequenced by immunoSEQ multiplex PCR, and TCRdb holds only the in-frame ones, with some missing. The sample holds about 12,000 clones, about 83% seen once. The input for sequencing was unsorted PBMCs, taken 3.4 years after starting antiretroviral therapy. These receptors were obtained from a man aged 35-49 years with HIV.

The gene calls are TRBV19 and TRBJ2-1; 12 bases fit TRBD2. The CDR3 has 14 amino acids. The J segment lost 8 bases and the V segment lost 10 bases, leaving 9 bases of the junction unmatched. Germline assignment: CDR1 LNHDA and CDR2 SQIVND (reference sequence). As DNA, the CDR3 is TGTGCCACTGCCGGGACTAGCGGGTGGGATGAGCAGTTCTTC. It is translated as CATAGTSGWDEQFF.

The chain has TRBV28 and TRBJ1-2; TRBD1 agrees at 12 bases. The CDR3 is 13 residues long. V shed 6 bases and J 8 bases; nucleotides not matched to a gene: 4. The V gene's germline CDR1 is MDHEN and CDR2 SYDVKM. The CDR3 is CASRGQGARGYTF. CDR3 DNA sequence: TGTGCCAGCAGGGGACAGGGGGCGCGGGGCTACACCTTC.

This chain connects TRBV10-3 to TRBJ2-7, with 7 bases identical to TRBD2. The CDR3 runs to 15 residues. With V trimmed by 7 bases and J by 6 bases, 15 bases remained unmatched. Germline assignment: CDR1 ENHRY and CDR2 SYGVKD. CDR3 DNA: TGTGCCATCATGGGGGGGTCAAGATCTACGGGCGAGCAGTACTTC. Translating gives CAIMGGSRSTGEQYF.

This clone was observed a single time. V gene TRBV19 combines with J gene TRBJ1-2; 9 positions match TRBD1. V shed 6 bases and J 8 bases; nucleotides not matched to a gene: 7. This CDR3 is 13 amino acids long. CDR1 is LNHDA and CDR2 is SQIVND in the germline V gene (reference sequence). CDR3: CASRLQGAGGYTF. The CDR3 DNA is TGTGCCAGTAGACTACAGGGGGCAGGGGGCTACACCTTC.

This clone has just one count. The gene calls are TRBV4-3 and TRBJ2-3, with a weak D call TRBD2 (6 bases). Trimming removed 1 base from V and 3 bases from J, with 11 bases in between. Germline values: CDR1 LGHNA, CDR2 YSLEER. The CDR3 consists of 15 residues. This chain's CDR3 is CASSQAGVLTDTQYF. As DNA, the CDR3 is TGCGCCAGCAGCCAAGCGGGAGTGTTAACAGATACGCAGTATTTT.

The CDR3 DNA follows: TGTGCCAGCAGCCGGGGTTACGAGCAGTACTTC. Amino acids: CASSRGYEQYF. The gene calls are TRBV5-6 and TRBJ2-7, with D tentatively TRBD2 (5 bases). Trimming cost V 4 bases and J 4 bases, with 6 bases left between them. This CDR3 has 11 amino acids. Per germline, CDR1 SGHDT and CDR2 YYEEEE. The variable domain in full, completed from reference TRBV5-6 and TRBJ2-7, reads DAGVTQSPTHLIKTRGQQVTLRCSPKSGHDTVSWYQQALGQGPQFIFQYYEEEERQRGNFPDRFSGHQFPNYSSELNVNALLLGDSALYLCASSRGYEQYFGPGTRLTVT.

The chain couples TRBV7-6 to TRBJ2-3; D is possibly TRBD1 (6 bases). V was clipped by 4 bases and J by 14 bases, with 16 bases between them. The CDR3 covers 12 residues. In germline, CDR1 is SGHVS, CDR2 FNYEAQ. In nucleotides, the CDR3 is TGTGCCAGCAGCTCGTTGGGGGCCCAAGGGTATTTT. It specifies CASSSLGAQGYF.

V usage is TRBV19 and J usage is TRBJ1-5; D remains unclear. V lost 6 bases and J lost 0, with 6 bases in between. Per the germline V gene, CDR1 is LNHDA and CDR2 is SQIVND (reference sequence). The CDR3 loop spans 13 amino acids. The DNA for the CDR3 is TGTGCCAGTAGCCCCCTTAGCAATCAGCCCCAGCATTTT. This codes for CASSPLSNQPQHF.

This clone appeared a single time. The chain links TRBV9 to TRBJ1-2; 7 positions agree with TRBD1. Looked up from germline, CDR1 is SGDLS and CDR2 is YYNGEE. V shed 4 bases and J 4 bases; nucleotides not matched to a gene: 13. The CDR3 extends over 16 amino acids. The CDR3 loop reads CASSTFRGGAGYGYTF. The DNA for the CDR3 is TGTGCCAGCAGCACCTTCAGAGGGGGCGCAGGCTATGGCTACACCTTC.